This T cell receptor (beta chain) was captured by sequencing in a study of T cell repertoires in cytomegalovirus infection. The CDR3 is 13 amino acids. V was shortened by 4 bases and J by 4 bases, with 8 bases between the two germline ends. Via MiXCR, TCRdb re-called the reads, giving one row per CDR3 protein. The sample contains hundreds of thousands of distinct CDR3 sequences, less than 35% of which appear only once. This clonotype was detected only a few times. Its antigen is not known. The receptor was derived from a human donor in good health (CMV status not recorded). Some clones in this sample may be carry-over from other donors' samples. V usage is TRBV12-3 or TRBV12-4 and J usage is TRBJ1-5; D remains ambiguous. The input for sequencing was cultured CD8+ T cells from PBMCs, taken from culture after CMV antigen stimulation. This CDR3 is CASSWTANQPQHF. DNA of the CDR3: TGTGCCAGCAGTTGGACGGCGAATCAGCCCCAGCATTTT.